These 18 T cell receptor beta chains originate from one sample sequenced in a study of blood T cell repertoires in COVID-19 (dated by TCRdb to about 2020). Library prep was done by the immunoSEQ multiplex PCR assay. Imported from immuneACCESS, the table was reduced by TCRdb to in-frame sequences with V and J called. These copies leave out some clones; in studies compared against another copy, an unresolved V gene accounts for under half, and the cause of the remainder is not known. In this sample the table shows roughly 250,000 clones, around 80% of which occur a single time. The leading ten clones occupy roughly 4.2% of the sample. The source material was peripheral blood. Receptor source: a woman between 40 and 50 years old with active or convalescent COVID-19.

The chain is built from TRBV7-9 and TRBJ1-5, with TRBD1 matching over 7 bases. The length of the CDR3 is 17 residues. V lost 3 bases to trimming and J lost 0 bases; unmatched junction nucleotides: 8. Germline CDR1 SEHNR, CDR2 FQNEAQ (reference sequence). The CDR3 DNA reads TGTGCCAGCAGCTTCGTATCGGGGACAGATAGCAATCAGCCCCAGCATTTT. Protein product: CASSFVSGTDSNQPQHF.

The sample holds one count of this clone. The V gene is TRBV4-1, the J gene TRBJ2-1; 9 bases align to TRBD2. The CDR3 is 16 amino acids. Germline V gene data show CDR1 as MGHRA and CDR2 as YSYEKL. Unmatched junction bases numbered 9, after V lost 3 bases and J lost 6 bases. The CDR3: CASSQPRAGGVNEQFF. The CDR3 nucleotides are TGCGCCAGCAGCCAGCCTCGAGCGGGGGGTGTCAATGAGCAGTTCTTC.

Note on this clone: Other DNA variants within this sample encode the same CDR3. The chain is built from TRBV29-1 and TRBJ1-2, with 7 bases lining up with TRBD1. There are 13 residues in the CDR3. V lost 4 bases, J lost 1 base, and 3 bases stayed unmatched. Germline lookup yields CDR1 SQVTM and CDR2 ANQGSEA. DNA of the CDR3: TGCAGCGTTGGCGACAGGGATAACTATGGCTACACCTTC. Translation gives CSVGDRDNYGYTF.

This rearrangement joins TRBV24-1 to TRBJ2-5; 8 bases align to TRBD1. Trimming removed 6 bases from V and 1 base from J; junction bases left unmatched: 6. CDR1 is KGHDR, CDR2 SFDVKD, per germline. The CDR3 totals 15 residues. CDR3 sequence (DNA): TGTGCCACCAGTAGGACAGGGAGGTCCCAAGAGACCCAGTACTTC. It is translated as CATSRTGRSQETQYF.

This chain uses TRBV2 with TRBJ2-5; D ambiguous. V dropped 4 bases and J dropped 5 bases, with 5 bases sitting between them. Germline values: CDR1 SNHLY, CDR2 FYNNEI. The CDR3 runs 11 residues. CDR3 in amino acids: CASSGGETQYF. In DNA form, the CDR3 reads TGTGCCAGCAGTGGTGGCGAGACCCAGTACTTC.

There are a few counts of this clone. The chain couples TRBV5-1 to TRBJ1-1, with 8 bases matching TRBD1. V was clipped by 6 bases and J by 10 bases; unmatched bases: 11. Germline CDR1 is SGHRS and CDR2 is YFSETQ. The CDR3 spans 13 residues. CDR3 amino acids: CASTTMDRERAFF. DNA of the CDR3: TGCGCCAGCACTACCATGGACAGGGAAAGAGCTTTCTTT.

This CDR3 is CASSVGPGGSARTDTQYF. The CDR3 region has the DNA TGTGCCAGCAGCGTAGGGCCGGGGGGCTCTGCACGTACAGATACGCAGTATTTT. The chain couples TRBV9 to TRBJ2-3; tentative D call: TRBD2 (7 bases). V was cut by 0 bases and J by 3 bases, with 20 bases left in between. Germline V gene sequence: CDR1 SGDLS, CDR2 YYNGEE. There are 18 residues in the CDR3. The full variable domain, its missing parts supplied by reference TRBV9 and TRBJ2-3, is DSGVTQTPKHLITATGQRVTLRCSPRSGDLSVYWYQQSLDQGLQFLIQYYNGEERAKGNILERFSAQQFPDLHSELNLSSLELGDSALYFCASSVGPGGSARTDTQYFGPGTRLTVL.

V is TRBV7-7 and J is TRBJ2-2, with D perhaps matching TRBD1 or TRBD2 (6 bases each). Germline CDR1 reads SSHAT; CDR2 reads FNYEAQ (reference sequence). The CDR3 spans 15 residues. Here the CDR3 reads CASGRDISNTGELFF. The CDR3 DNA sequence: TGTGCTAGCGGACGGGACATCTCGAACACCGGGGAGCTGTTTTTT.

This chain uses TRBV7-8 with TRBJ1-2; the D is unclear. V was shortened by 5 bases and J by 3 bases, with 10 bases between the two germline ends. Germline CDR1 is SGHVS and CDR2 is FQNEAQ. The CDR3 is made up of 13 amino acids. In DNA form, the CDR3 reads TGTGCCAGCAGCAAGGAGCGGTACTATGGCTACACCTTC. This gives the protein CASSKERYYGYTF.

The V call is TRBV9, the J call TRBJ1-4, with a weak D call TRBD1 (6 bases). The CDR3 is 14 amino acids. Germline V CDR1 and CDR2: SGDLS, YYNGEE. V gave up 2 bases and J gave up 3 bases, with 8 bases separating them. The CDR3 bases are TGTGCCAGCAGCGTGACAGGCGCTAATGAAAAACTGTTTTTT. Translated, it gives CASSVTGANEKLFF.

V and J are TRBV6-5 and TRBJ2-7; 10 nucleotides match TRBD2. CDR1 is MNHEY and CDR2 is SVGAGI in the germline V gene. The CDR3 totals 15 residues. Trimming cost V 5 bases and J 7 bases; bases outside gene matches: 11. The CDR3 reads CASSLRSGGPGEQYF. DNA of the CDR3: TGTGCCAGCAGTCTACGTAGCGGGGGGCCTGGGGAGCAGTACTTC.

This chain joins TRBV2 and TRBJ1-2, with 7 bases lining up with TRBD1. V trimming: 4 bases; J trimming: 4 bases; junction bases outside the gene matches: 6. The CDR3 sequence is 14 residues long. Per the germline V gene, CDR1 is SNHLY and CDR2 is FYNNEI. CDR3 amino acids: CASSGDRYTYGYTF. For the CDR3, the DNA is TGTGCCAGCAGTGGGGACAGATACACCTATGGCTACACCTTC.

V usage is TRBV10-3 and J usage is TRBJ2-1; 8 positions agree with TRBD1. CDR3 length: 15 residues. V was pared by 0 bases and J by 6 bases, with 4 bases of the junction left unmatched. Germline CDR1 reads ENHRY; CDR2 reads SYGVKD. The CDR3 nucleotides are TGTGCCATCAGTGAGTCGACCGACAGGGGCAATGAGCAGTTCTTC. Translating gives CAISESTDRGNEQFF.

The chain is built from TRBV10-3 and TRBJ1-1; no definite D call. Trimming stripped 6 bases from V and 0 bases from J, with 14 bases between. CDR3 length equals 15 residues. Per germline, CDR1 ENHRY and CDR2 SYGVKD. CDR3 amino acids: CAISPREAMNTEAFF. In DNA, the CDR3 is TGTGCCATCAGCCCACGGGAGGCCATGAACACTGAAGCTTTCTTT.

This chain connects TRBV12-3 or TRBV12-4 to TRBJ2-2; D not resolved. The CDR3 spans 12 residues. Trimming stripped 4 bases from V and 4 bases from J, with 4 bases between. CDR3 DNA: TGTGCCAGCAGTTCTTCCACCGGGGAGCTGTTTTTT. This sequence encodes CASSSSTGELFF.

This clone was picked up one time. The rearrangement links TRBV5-1 to TRBJ1-6; no reliable D call. V lost 1 base and J lost 9, with 14 bases in between. Germline CDR1 SGHRS, CDR2 YFSETQ. The CDR3 loop spans 15 amino acids. The CDR3 loop is CASSLYWEGGSPLHF. CDR3 in DNA: TGCGCCAGCAGCTTGTATTGGGAGGGTGGTTCACCCCTCCACTTT.

The chain is built from TRBV14 and TRBJ2-3; no definite D call. From germline, CDR1 is SGHDN and CDR2 FVKESK. Trimming pared 2 bases from V and 2 bases from J, leaving 5 bases between. This CDR3 contains 13 residues. The CDR3 here is CASSQFITDTQYF. The CDR3 DNA is TGTGCCAGCAGCCAATTCATCACAGATACGCAGTATTTT.

The chain recombines TRBV7-6 with TRBJ2-2, with D uncertain. V was clipped by 4 bases and J by 1 base, with 4 bases between them. This CDR3 region has 13 residues. Germline loops: CDR1 SGHVS, CDR2 FNYEAQ. The CDR3 coding sequence is TGTGCCAGCAGCTCCTTGAACACCGGGGAGCTGTTTTTT. Its translation is CASSSLNTGELFF.